Listed below are T cell receptor beta chains from one sample, sequenced in a study of T cells in Graves' hyperthyroidism and ophthalmopathy. TCRdb ran MiXCR on the multiplex PCR reads and lists one entry per CDR3 protein. This table has 600,000 to 900,000 distinct CDR3 sequences, roughly 15% appearing once. Specimen: blood. These receptors were obtained from a man between 18 and 35 years old with Graves' hyperthyroidism. The CDR3 runs from the conserved cysteine through the conserved F or W. Fields, in order: V gene, clone size, J gene, D gene, CDR3 DNA, CDR3 protein. D genes are given only for firm matches. A row's size may be missing; if present it is once, few, many or a size class.

v_call: TRBV20-1
clone_size: -
j_call: TRBJ2-1
d_call: TRBD2
cdr3_nt: TGCAGTGTTAGAGAAGGCGCGGGGGGCCCGTTCTTC
cdr3_aa: CSVREGAGGPFF

v_call: TRBV9
clone_size: few
j_call: TRBJ2-1
d_call: -
cdr3_nt: TGTGCCAGCAGCGTAGATCCTTACTCCTACAATGAGCAGTTCTTC
cdr3_aa: CASSVDPYSYNEQFF

v_call: TRBV4-3
clone_size: -
j_call: TRBJ2-1
d_call: TRBD2
cdr3_nt: TGCGCCAGCAGCCCAGCGGGGGGACTCAATGAGCAGTTCTTC
cdr3_aa: CASSPAGGLNEQFF

v_call: TRBV7-9
clone_size: -
j_call: TRBJ1-4
d_call: TRBD1
cdr3_nt: TGTGCCAGCAGCTCTCGACAGGGAGGGGATGAAAAACTGTTTTTT
cdr3_aa: CASSSRQGGDEKLFF

v_call: TRBV6-2/TRBV6-3
clone_size: few
j_call: TRBJ1-1
d_call: -
cdr3_nt: TGTGCCAGCAGTTACGACGGGTTTAAGACTGAAGCTTTCTTT
cdr3_aa: CASSYDGFKTEAFF

v_call: TRBV20-1
clone_size: few
j_call: TRBJ1-2
d_call: TRBD1
cdr3_nt: TGCAGTGCTAGGGGGACAGGGGTCTATGGCTACACCTTC
cdr3_aa: CSARGTGVYGYTF

v_call: TRBV6-1
clone_size: many
j_call: TRBJ2-1
d_call: TRBD2
cdr3_nt: TGTGCCAGCAGCCACGGGGCTAGCGGGAAGTCTGCGTACAATGAGCAGTTCTTC
cdr3_aa: CASSHGASGKSAYNEQFF

v_call: TRBV14
clone_size: few
j_call: TRBJ2-3
d_call: TRBD2
cdr3_nt: TGTGCCAGCAGCCAAGACGGGACTAGTGCCTTAGGAGCAGATACGCAGTATTTT
cdr3_aa: CASSQDGTSALGADTQYF

v_call: TRBV24-1
clone_size: -
j_call: TRBJ2-3
d_call: -
cdr3_nt: TGTGCCACCAGTGACGCGAAGTCCCCCGGGAGATCAGATACGCAGTATTTT
cdr3_aa: CATSDAKSPGRSDTQYF

v_call: TRBV12-3/TRBV12-4
clone_size: -
j_call: TRBJ2-7
d_call: -
cdr3_nt: TGTGCCGGTTCAATCGGGGAATCTCCCTACGAGCAGTACTTC
cdr3_aa: CAGSIGESPYEQYF

v_call: TRBV20-1
clone_size: few
j_call: TRBJ2-7
d_call: TRBD1
cdr3_nt: TGCAGTGCCCCGGGACAGGCCTCCTACGAGCAGTACTTC
cdr3_aa: CSAPGQASYEQYF

v_call: TRBV6-2/TRBV6-3
clone_size: -
j_call: TRBJ1-2
d_call: -
cdr3_nt: TGTGCCAGCAGTAAGATCCGGACTTCTGGCTACACCTTC
cdr3_aa: CASSKIRTSGYTF

v_call: TRBV14
clone_size: -
j_call: TRBJ1-6
d_call: -
cdr3_nt: TGTGCCAGCAGCCAAGATGTGTTTAAGGGTAGGACTTCCAGCAGCTCCTATAATTCACCCCTCCACTTT
cdr3_aa: CASSQDVFKGRTSSSSYNSPLHF

v_call: TRBV7-2
clone_size: few
j_call: TRBJ2-5
d_call: TRBD2
cdr3_nt: TGTGCCAGCAGCTTAGAAGGACTAGCGGTAACCCAAGAGACCCAGTACTTC
cdr3_aa: CASSLEGLAVTQETQYF

v_call: TRBV13
clone_size: -
j_call: TRBJ2-1
d_call: TRBD2
cdr3_nt: TGTGCCAGCAGCTTAGAGGCTAGCGGGAGGGGGTACAATGAGCAGTTCTTC
cdr3_aa: CASSLEASGRGYNEQFF

v_call: TRBV2
clone_size: many
j_call: TRBJ1-5
d_call: -
cdr3_nt: TGTGCCAGCAGCGAGGAGGGGCGGGTGGCCAATCAGCCCCAGCATTTT
cdr3_aa: CASSEEGRVANQPQHF

v_call: TRBV28
clone_size: many
j_call: TRBJ2-7
d_call: -
cdr3_nt: TGTGCCAGCAGCCTCCGACAGGTCTCCTACGAGCAGTACTTC
cdr3_aa: CASSLRQVSYEQYF

v_call: TRBV7-8
clone_size: -
j_call: TRBJ1-2
d_call: -
cdr3_nt: TGTGCCAGCAGCGGAAGGACAGCCTATGGCTACACCTTC
cdr3_aa: CASSGRTAYGYTF

v_call: TRBV9
clone_size: -
j_call: TRBJ1-1
d_call: -
cdr3_nt: TGTGCCAGCAGCGGGAGAGGGGGTGGGGGTAACACTGAAGCTTTCTTT
cdr3_aa: CASSGRGGGGNTEAFF

v_call: TRBV28
clone_size: many
j_call: TRBJ2-7
d_call: TRBD2
cdr3_nt: TGTGCCAGCACCTTATGGGGGGGGTCCTACGAGCAGTACTTC
cdr3_aa: CASTLWGGSYEQYF

v_call: TRBV7-8
clone_size: few
j_call: TRBJ2-5
d_call: -
cdr3_nt: TGTGCCAGCAGCTTAGAGGGGTTCCGGAGCGAGACCCAGTACTTC
cdr3_aa: CASSLEGFRSETQYF

v_call: TRBV2
clone_size: few
j_call: TRBJ1-3
d_call: -
cdr3_nt: TGTGCCAGCAGTGACACCTCTGGAAACACCATATATTTT
cdr3_aa: CASSDTSGNTIYF

v_call: TRBV6-1
clone_size: -
j_call: TRBJ1-4
d_call: -
cdr3_nt: TGTGCCAGCAGAGACTCCGGGACAACTAATGAAAAACTGTTTTTT
cdr3_aa: CASRDSGTTNEKLFF

v_call: TRBV7-8
clone_size: many
j_call: TRBJ2-7
d_call: TRBD2
cdr3_nt: TGTGCCAGCAGCTCCCTACTAGCGGGAGGGCCCTACGAGCAGTACTTC
cdr3_aa: CASSSLLAGGPYEQYF